The clone carrying this TCR beta chain turned up a few times. Antigen specificity is unknown. The data belong to a study of blood T cells in healthy people across ages. Overall study: The template switching approach captured approximately one barcoded beta molecule for every two T cells.

Study-level points and caveats: TCR beta diversity was tightly associated with the proportion of naive T cells. Expanded clonotype shifts may have been confounded, as the donors had an unknown CMV status.

Trimming stripped 1 base from V and 3 bases from J, with 12 bases between. Per the germline V gene, CDR1 is SGHVS and CDR2 is FNYEAQ. This CDR3 has 15 residues. A second PCR, run for about 7 to 11 cycles, used a sample-barcoded 5' primer plus a J-beta primer mix. TCRdb recomputed calls from the 5' RACE reads with MiXCR, one row per CDR3 protein. The sample records hundreds of thousands of distinct CDR3 sequences, under 25% being singletons. The sample consisted of blood. This receptor was taken from a man between 70 and 80 years old in good health. The chain links TRBV7-6 to TRBJ1-1, with a tentative D call TRBD1 (5 bases). CDR3 sequence: CASSLEGHRDTEAFF. For the CDR3, the DNA is TGTGCCAGCAGCTTAGAAGGACACCGAGACACTGAAGCTTTCTTT.